This T cell receptor (beta chain) was identified in a study of T-cell reconstitution after alpha-beta-depleted transplantation in children. Looked up from germline, CDR1 is DFQATT and CDR2 is SNEGSKA (reference sequence). The CDR3 is 13 residues long. The germline V and J ends were trimmed by 2 bases and 7 bases, with 11 bases remaining between them. Library preparation (for TCRbeta) was performed with unique molecular identifiers. TCRdb re-called the PCR reads with MiXCR, one entry per CDR3 protein. The sample yields fewer than 1 million distinct CDR3 sequences, roughly 15% seen once. Broader study findings: Approximately two months post-transplant, alpha-beta T cells reportedly originated from several hundred expanded graft clones.

In its sample, this clonotype was seen a few times. Its specificity is not known. The source of this sequence is a male patient aged 10 to 17 who had a stem cell transplant for acute lymphoblastic leukemia, so the T cells may come from the graft donor. This chain joins TRBV20-1 and TRBJ1-4; unclear D gene. This sample comprised PBMCs, mostly from graft donor cells, obtained 360 days after TCRalphabeta/CD19-depleted stem cell transplant. CDR3 in DNA: TGCAGTGCTAGAACGGGCCGATCTGAAAAACTGTTTTTT. Protein sequence: CSARTGRSEKLFF.